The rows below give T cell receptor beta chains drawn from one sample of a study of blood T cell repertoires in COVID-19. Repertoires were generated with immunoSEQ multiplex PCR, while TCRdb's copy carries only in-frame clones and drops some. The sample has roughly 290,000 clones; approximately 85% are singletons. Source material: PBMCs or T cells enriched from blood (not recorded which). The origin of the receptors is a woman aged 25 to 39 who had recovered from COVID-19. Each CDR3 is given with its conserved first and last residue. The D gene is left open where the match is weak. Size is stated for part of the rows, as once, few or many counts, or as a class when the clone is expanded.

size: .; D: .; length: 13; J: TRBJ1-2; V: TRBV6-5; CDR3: CASSSGLPYGYTF; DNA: TGTGCCAGCAGTTCGGGACTTCCCTATGGCTACACCTTC
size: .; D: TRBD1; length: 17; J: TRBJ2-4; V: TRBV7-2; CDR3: CASSLRGGPIAKNIQYF; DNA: TGTGCCAGCAGCCTCCGAGGGGGCCCAATAGCCAAAAACATTCAGTACTTC
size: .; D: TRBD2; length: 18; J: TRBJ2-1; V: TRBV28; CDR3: CASNPWGGTSGTDNEQFF; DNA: TGTGCCAGTAACCCCTGGGGGGGGACTAGCGGGACCGACAATGAGCAGTTCTTC
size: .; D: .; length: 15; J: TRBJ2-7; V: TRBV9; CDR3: CASSVGSGEVYEQYF; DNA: TGTGCCAGCAGCGTAGGTTCAGGGGAAGTCTACGAGCAGTACTTC
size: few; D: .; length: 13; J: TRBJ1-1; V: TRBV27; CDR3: CASRTGGSTEAFF; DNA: TGTGCCAGCAGGACAGGAGGAAGTACTGAAGCTTTCTTT
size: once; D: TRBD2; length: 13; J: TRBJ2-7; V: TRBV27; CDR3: CASSTRDYYEQYF; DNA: TGTGCCAGCAGTACCCGGGACTACTACGAGCAGTACTTC
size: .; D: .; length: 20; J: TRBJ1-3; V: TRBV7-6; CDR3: CASSFARLGRSLGGGNTIYF; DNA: TGTGCCAGCAGCTTTGCGAGGTTGGGCAGGTCCTTAGGGGGTGGAAACACCATATATTTT
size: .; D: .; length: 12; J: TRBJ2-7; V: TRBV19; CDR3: CASSLTGYEQYF; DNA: TGTGCCAGTAGTTTGACAGGCTACGAGCAGTACTTC
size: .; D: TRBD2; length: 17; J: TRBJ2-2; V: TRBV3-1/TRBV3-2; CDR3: CASKSSGVSKNTGELFF; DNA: TGTGCCAGCAAGTCTAGCGGGGTCTCAAAGAACACCGGGGAGCTGTTTTTT
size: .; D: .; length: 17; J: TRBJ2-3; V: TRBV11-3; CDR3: CASSLGAKGGSTDTQYF; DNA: TGTGCCAGCAGCTTAGGCGCTAAGGGCGGGAGCACAGATACGCAGTATTTT
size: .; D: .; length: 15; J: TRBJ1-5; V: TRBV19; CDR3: CASNERGGSNQPQHF; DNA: TGTGCCAGTAATGAGAGGGGGGGATCAAATCAGCCCCAGCATTTT
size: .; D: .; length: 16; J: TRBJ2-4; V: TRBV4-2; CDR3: CASSLVGGEAKNIQYF; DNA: TGTGCCAGCAGCCTGGTCGGGGGAGAAGCCAAAAACATTCAGTACTTC
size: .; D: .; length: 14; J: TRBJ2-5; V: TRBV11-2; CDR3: CASSPGTIQETQYF; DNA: TGTGCCAGCAGCCCTGGGACAATTCAAGAGACCCAGTACTTC
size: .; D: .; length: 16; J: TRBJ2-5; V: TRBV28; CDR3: CASSSSPAATEETQYF; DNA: TGTGCCAGCAGTTCCTCTCCCGCGGCAACCGAAGAGACCCAGTACTTC
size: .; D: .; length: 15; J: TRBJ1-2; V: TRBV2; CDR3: CASIVEASRNYGYTF; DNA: TGTGCCAGCATAGTGGAGGCCTCTCGGAACTATGGCTACACCTTC
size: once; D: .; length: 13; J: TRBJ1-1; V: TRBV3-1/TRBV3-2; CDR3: CASSQLAKGVAFF; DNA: TGTGCCAGCAGCCAACTCGCTAAGGGGGTTGCTTTCTTT
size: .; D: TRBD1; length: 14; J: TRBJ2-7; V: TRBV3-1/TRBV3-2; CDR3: CASSQVGTGREQYF; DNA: TGTGCCAGCAGCCAAGTCGGGACAGGTCGGGAGCAGTACTTC
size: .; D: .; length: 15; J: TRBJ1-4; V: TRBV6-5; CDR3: CASRNLSRTGEKLFF; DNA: TGTGCCAGCAGGAATCTATCACGAACGGGAGAAAAACTGTTTTTT
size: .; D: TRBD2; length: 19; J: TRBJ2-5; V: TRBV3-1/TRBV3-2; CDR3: CASSRRGTSALPHGETQYF; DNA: TGTGCCAGCAGCCGGCGAGGGACTAGCGCCCTGCCCCACGGAGAGACCCAGTACTTC
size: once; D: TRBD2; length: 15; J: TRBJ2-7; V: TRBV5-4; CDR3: CASSSPGLAGEEQYF; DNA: TGTGCCAGCAGCTCCCCGGGACTAGCGGGAGAAGAGCAGTACTTC
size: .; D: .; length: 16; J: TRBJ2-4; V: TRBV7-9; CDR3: CASSGGQMGAKNIQYF; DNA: TGTGCCAGCAGCGGAGGTCAGATGGGAGCCAAAAACATTCAGTACTTC
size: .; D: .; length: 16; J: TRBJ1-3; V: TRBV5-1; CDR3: CASSSRYGGEGNTIYF; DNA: TGCGCCAGCAGCTCGCGGTACGGGGGAGAAGGAAACACCATATATTTT
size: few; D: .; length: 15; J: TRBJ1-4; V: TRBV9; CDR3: CASSGEGVANEKLFF; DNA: TGTGCCAGCAGCGGCGAGGGGGTGGCTAATGAAAAACTGTTTTTT
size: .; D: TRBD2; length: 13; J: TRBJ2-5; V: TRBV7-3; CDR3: CASSFREGETQYF; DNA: TGTGCCAGCAGCTTCAGGGAGGGAGAGACCCAGTACTTC
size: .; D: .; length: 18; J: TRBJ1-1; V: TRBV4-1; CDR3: CASSQQVPLIIRRTEAFF; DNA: TGCGCCAGCAGCCAACAGGTCCCCTTAATCATCCGACGGACTGAAGCTTTCTTT
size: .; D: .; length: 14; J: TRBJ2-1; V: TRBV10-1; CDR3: CASSEGGAYNEQFF; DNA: TGCGCCAGCAGTGAGGGGGGGGCTTACAATGAGCAGTTCTTC
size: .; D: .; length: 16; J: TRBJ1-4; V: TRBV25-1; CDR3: CASSLPSGRGDEKLFF; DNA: TGTGCCAGCAGTCTCCCGAGCGGGAGGGGCGACGAAAAACTGTTTTTT
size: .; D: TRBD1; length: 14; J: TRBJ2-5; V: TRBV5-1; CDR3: CASSVGTVQETQYF; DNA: TGCGCCAGCAGCGTGGGGACAGTTCAAGAGACCCAGTACTTC
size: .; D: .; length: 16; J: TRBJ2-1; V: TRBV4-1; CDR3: CASSHDQTRSYNEQFF; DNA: TGCGCCAGCAGCCATGACCAAACTAGGAGTTACAATGAGCAGTTCTTC
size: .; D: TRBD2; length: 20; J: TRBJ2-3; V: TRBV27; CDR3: CASSLAPGLAGPSPTDTQYF; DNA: TGTGCCAGCAGTTTAGCCCCGGGACTAGCGGGTCCCTCTCCCACAGATACGCAGTATTTT
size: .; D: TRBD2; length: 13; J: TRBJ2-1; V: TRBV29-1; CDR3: CSVSGTSYNEQFF; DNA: TGCAGCGTTTCTGGGACTAGCTACAATGAGCAGTTCTTC
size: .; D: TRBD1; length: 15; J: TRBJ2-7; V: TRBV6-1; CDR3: CASSEVVRGLYEQYF; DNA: TGTGCCAGCAGTGAAGTTGTCAGGGGGCTCTACGAGCAGTACTTC
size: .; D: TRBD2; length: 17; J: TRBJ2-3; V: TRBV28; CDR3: CASSLAGTSGSTDTQYF; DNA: TGTGCCAGCAGTTTAGCCGGGACTAGCGGGAGTACAGATACGCAGTATTTT
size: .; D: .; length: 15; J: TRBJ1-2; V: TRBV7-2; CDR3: CASSLDPRGSGGYTF; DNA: TGTGCCAGCAGCTTAGATCCACGAGGGTCTGGTGGCTACACCTTC
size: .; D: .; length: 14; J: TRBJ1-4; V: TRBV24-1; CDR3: CATSDSGTLAKLFF; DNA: TGTGCCACCAGTGATAGCGGCACATTGGCCAAACTGTTTTTT
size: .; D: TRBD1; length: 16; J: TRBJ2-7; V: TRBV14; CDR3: CASSQDELRQGYEQYF; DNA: TGTGCCAGCAGCCAAGATGAGTTGAGACAGGGGTACGAGCAGTACTTC
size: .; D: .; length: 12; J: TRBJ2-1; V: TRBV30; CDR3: CAWMTGYNEQFF; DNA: TGTGCCTGGATGACCGGGTACAATGAGCAGTTCTTC
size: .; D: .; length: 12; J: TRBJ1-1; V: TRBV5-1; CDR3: CASRPDRSAAFF; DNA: TGCGCCAGCAGGCCCGACAGGTCCGCGGCTTTCTTT
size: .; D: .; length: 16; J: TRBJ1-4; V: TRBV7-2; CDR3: CASSLVRGMANEKLFF; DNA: TGTGCCAGCAGCTTAGTTCGGGGTATGGCTAATGAAAAACTGTTTTTT
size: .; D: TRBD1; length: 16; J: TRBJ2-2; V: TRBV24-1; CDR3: CATSDTDRGETGELFF; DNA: TGTGCCACCAGTGACACAGACAGGGGGGAAACCGGGGAGCTGTTTTTT
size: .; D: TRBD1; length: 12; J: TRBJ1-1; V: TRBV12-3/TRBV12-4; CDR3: CASSFGDSEAFF; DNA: TGTGCCAGCAGTTTTGGGGACAGTGAAGCTTTCTTT
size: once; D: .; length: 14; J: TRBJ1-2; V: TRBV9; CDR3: CASSVGTGDYGYTF; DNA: TGTGCCAGCAGCGTAGGAACCGGGGATTATGGCTACACCTTC
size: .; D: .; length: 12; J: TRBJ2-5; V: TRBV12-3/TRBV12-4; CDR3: CASSFRRETQYF; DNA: TGTGCCAGCAGTTTTCGGAGGGAGACCCAGTACTTC
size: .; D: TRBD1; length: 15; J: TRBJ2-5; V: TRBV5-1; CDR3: CASRTGVELRGTQYF; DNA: TGCGCCAGCAGGACAGGGGTGGAACTTCGCGGGACCCAGTACTTC
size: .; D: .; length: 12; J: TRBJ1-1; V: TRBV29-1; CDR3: CSVSGWRTEAFF; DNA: TGCAGCGTATCGGGGTGGAGGACTGAAGCTTTCTTT
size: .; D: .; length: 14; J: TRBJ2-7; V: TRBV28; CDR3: CASSLPARVYEQYF; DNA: TGTGCCAGCAGTTTACCTGCCAGGGTGTACGAGCAGTACTTC
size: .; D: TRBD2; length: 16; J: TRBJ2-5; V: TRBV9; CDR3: CASSIAGAAGQETQYF; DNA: TGTGCCAGCAGCATCGCGGGAGCGGCTGGGCAAGAGACCCAGTACTTC
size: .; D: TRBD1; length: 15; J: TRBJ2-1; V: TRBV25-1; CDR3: CASNSGTALYNEQFF; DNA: TGTGCCAGCAATTCCGGGACAGCGTTGTACAATGAGCAGTTCTTC
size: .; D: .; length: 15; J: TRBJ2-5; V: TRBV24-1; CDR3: CATSGGPRVGETQYF; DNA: TGTGCCACCAGTGGGGGGCCCAGGGTTGGAGAGACCCAGTACTTC
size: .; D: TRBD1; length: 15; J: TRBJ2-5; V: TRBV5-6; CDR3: CASSFGDRGEETQYF; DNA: TGTGCCAGCAGCTTTGGGGACAGGGGTGAAGAGACCCAGTACTTC
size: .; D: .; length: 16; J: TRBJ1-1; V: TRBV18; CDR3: CASSPIRFGGFTEAFF; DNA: TGTGCCAGCTCACCAATAAGGTTTGGAGGATTCACTGAAGCTTTCTTT